This is a list of T cell receptor beta chains from one sample in a study of pediatric ulcerative colitis. Generated by immunoSEQ multiplex PCR, the TCRdb table keeps only in-frame clones and is missing some. This table has about 36,000 clones, approximately 73% appearing once. Specimen: gut tissue. These receptors were obtained from a boy aged 5-17 years with moderate ulcerative colitis. CDR3s include the opening cysteine and the closing phenylalanine or tryptophan. Each record gives: J gene, V gene, D gene, clone size, CDR3 protein, CDR3 DNA. D genes are given only for firm matches. Expanded clones are given a class, and other clones once, few, many or no size at all.

>TRBJ2-7|TRBV6-1|TRBD1|.
CASGNPDRGTYEQYF
TGTGCCAGTGGGAACCCGGACAGGGGCACCTACGAGCAGTACTTC
>TRBJ1-3|TRBV4-2|.|few
CASSQGTGQSSGNTIYF
TGTGCCAGCAGCCAAGGTACAGGGCAGAGCTCTGGAAACACCATATATTTT
>TRBJ1-1|TRBV5-1|.|.
CASSLAEKTLNTEAFF
TGCGCCAGCAGCTTGGCCGAAAAGACATTGAACACTGAAGCTTTCTTT
>TRBJ1-5|TRBV27|TRBD1|.
CASRGGTGGNQPQHF
TGTGCCAGCAGAGGCGGGACAGGGGGCAATCAGCCCCAGCATTTT
>TRBJ2-2|TRBV2|.|.
CASSSGVNTGELFF
TGTGCCAGCAGCTCGGGAGTAAACACCGGGGAGCTGTTTTTT
>TRBJ1-1|TRBV14|.|.
CASSSQTGGAFF
TGTGCCAGCAGCTCTCAGACCGGTGGGGCTTTCTTT
>TRBJ2-2|TRBV18|.|.
CASSPLSGGNTGELFF
TGTGCCAGCTCACCACTCTCCGGGGGGAACACCGGGGAGCTGTTTTTT
>TRBJ2-3|TRBV2|TRBD1|few
CASSGPRQGSTDTQYF
TGTGCCAGCAGTGGTCCCAGACAGGGTAGCACAGATACGCAGTATTTT
>TRBJ2-1|TRBV6-4|TRBD2|few
CASSDGLADEQFF
TGTGCCAGCAGTGACGGACTAGCGGACGAGCAGTTCTTC
>TRBJ2-2|TRBV10-3|.|.
CAITLGVTGELFF
TGTGCCATCACCTTGGGGGTCACCGGGGAGCTGTTTTTT
>TRBJ2-7|TRBV5-1|.|.
CASSPDGVNYEQYF
TGCGCCAGCAGCCCTGATGGTGTAAACTACGAGCAGTACTTC
>TRBJ1-1|TRBV21-1|.|.
CASSSPGRHEAFF
TGTGCCAGCAGCTCCCCCGGACGACATGAAGCTTTCTTT
>TRBJ2-7|TRBV19|TRBD2|.
CASSAYSGSGHEQYF
TGTGCCAGTAGTGCCTATAGCGGGAGTGGCCACGAGCAGTACTTC
>TRBJ1-5|TRBV7-2|.|.
CASSFQGSNQPQHF
TGTGCCAGCAGCTTTCAAGGGAGCAATCAGCCCCAGCATTTT
>TRBJ2-7|TRBV12-2|.|.
CASRLPATGTGKLQNLYEQYF
TGTGCAAGTCGCTTACCAGCTACTGGGACAGGGAAGCTCCAAAACCTTTACGAGCAGTACTTC
>TRBJ1-1|TRBV4-1|TRBD1|.
CASSHPDRGRTEAFF
TGCGCCAGCAGCCACCCGGACAGGGGGCGGACTGAAGCTTTCTTT
>TRBJ2-3|TRBV5-1|.|.
CASSLAGQSSDTQYF
TGCGCCAGCAGCTTGGCTGGACAGTCATCAGATACGCAGTATTTT
>TRBJ2-5|TRBV5-8|.|.
CASSHRDPMLGETQYF
TGTGCCAGCAGCCACCGGGATCCCATGTTGGGAGAGACCCAGTACTTC
>TRBJ2-3|TRBV10-2|.|.
CASFTRGTDTQYF
TGCGCCAGTTTCACTAGGGGCACAGATACGCAGTATTTT
>TRBJ2-7|TRBV9|.|.
CASSARGGTDSYEQYF
TGTGCCAGCAGCGCGAGGGGCGGGACCGACTCCTACGAGCAGTACTTC
>TRBJ2-1|TRBV29-1|TRBD1|.
CSVHDRADEQFF
TGCAGCGTTCATGACAGGGCCGATGAGCAGTTCTTC
>TRBJ2-1|TRBV7-9|TRBD2|.
CASSPPGVSRGSSYNEQFF
TGTGCCAGCAGCCCGCCCGGGGTTTCGCGGGGGAGCTCCTACAATGAGCAGTTCTTC
>TRBJ2-2|TRBV7-5|.|few
CARSSPHSGELFF
TGTGCCAGAAGCTCCCCTCATTCCGGGGAGCTGTTTTTT
>TRBJ2-2|TRBV5-1|TRBD2|few
CASSPRGGDTGELFF
TGCGCCAGCAGCCCCCGGGGAGGGGACACCGGGGAGCTGTTTTTT
>TRBJ1-2|TRBV28|TRBD1|few
CASSLVRGSYGYTF
TGTGCCAGCAGTTTAGTCAGGGGGAGCTATGGCTACACCTTC
>TRBJ2-6|TRBV19|TRBD1|.
CASSIQPRQGRLSGANVLTF
TGTGCCAGTAGTATACAGCCGAGACAGGGACGCCTCTCTGGGGCCAACGTCCTGACTTTC
>TRBJ2-1|TRBV7-3|.|.
CASSRIGAYSYNEQFF
TGTGCCAGCAGCCGCATTGGAGCGTACTCCTACAATGAGCAGTTCTTC
>TRBJ2-3|TRBV9|.|.
CASSVGVVGDTQYF
TGTGCCAGCAGCGTAGGCGTGGTAGGGGATACGCAGTATTTT
>TRBJ1-1|TRBV6-6|TRBD1|.
CASSYAGQGTEAFF
TGTGCCAGCAGTTACGCGGGACAGGGCACTGAAGCTTTCTTT
>TRBJ1-2|TRBV5-1|TRBD1|.
CASSSGTGGFYGYTF
TGCGCCAGCAGCAGCGGGACAGGGGGCTTCTATGGCTACACCTTC
>TRBJ1-6|TRBV6-1|.|.
CASTKRGELPLHF
TGTGCCAGCACTAAAAGAGGGGAGTTACCCCTCCACTTT
>TRBJ1-5|TRBV19|.|.
CASSIGMQPQHF
TGTGCCAGTAGTATAGGTATGCAGCCCCAGCATTTT
>TRBJ1-2|TRBV18|.|.
CASSPGNRNYGYTF
TGTGCCAGCTCACCCGGTAACAGAAACTATGGCTACACCTTC
>TRBJ2-7|TRBV15|TRBD1|once
CATSSGTGVYEQYF
TGTGCCACCAGTTCCGGGACAGGGGTATACGAGCAGTACTTC
>TRBJ2-3|TRBV9|.|.
CASSVGGDSRGPQYF
TGTGCCAGCAGCGTAGGTGGAGACTCGAGGGGTCCGCAGTATTTT
>TRBJ2-5|TRBV18|.|.
CASSQFQETQYF
TGTGCCAGCTCACAATTCCAAGAGACCCAGTACTTC
>TRBJ1-2|TRBV7-5|.|.
CVRSLVEDYGYTF
TGTGTCAGAAGCTTAGTAGAGGATTATGGCTACACCTTC
>TRBJ2-7|TRBV6-5|TRBD2|.
CASSSPSGGVYEQYF
TGTGCCAGCAGTTCCCCTAGCGGGGGGGTCTACGAGCAGTACTTC
>TRBJ2-2|TRBV7-9|.|.
CASSLGQGNTGELFF
TGTGCCAGCAGCTTGGGGCAGGGGAACACCGGGGAGCTGTTTTTT
>TRBJ1-1|TRBV14|.|few
CASSQERGAVEAFF
TGTGCCAGCAGCCAAGAAAGAGGGGCGGTGGAGGCTTTCTTT
>TRBJ2-7|TRBV7-7|.|.
CASSLGLGAEQYF
TGTGCTAGCAGCTTAGGATTGGGGGCCGAGCAGTACTTC
>TRBJ2-7|TRBV4-3|TRBD2|.
CASSQDGLADRRRQYF
TGCGCCAGCAGCCAAGATGGGCTAGCGGACCGTCGGCGGCAGTACTTC
>TRBJ1-2|TRBV4-1|.|.
CASSQGRSNYGYTF
TGCGCCAGCAGCCAGGGACGATCTAACTATGGCTACACCTTC
>TRBJ1-3|TRBV9|TRBD1|.
CASSATGGAGGGNTIYF
TGTGCCAGCAGCGCCACAGGGGGCGCGGGCGGTGGAAACACCATATATTTT
>TRBJ2-1|TRBV2|.|.
CASSDRVGGNEQFF
TGTGCCAGCAGTGACAGGGTTGGCGGCAATGAGCAGTTCTTC
>TRBJ1-1|TRBV29-1|.|.
CSVEKSDLSSEAFF
TGCAGCGTTGAAAAATCCGACCTTAGTTCTGAAGCTTTCTTT
>TRBJ1-2|TRBV10-3|TRBD1|few
CAILTGDYGYTF
TGTGCCATCTTAACAGGGGACTATGGCTACACCTTC
>TRBJ1-5|TRBV19|TRBD1|.
CATLGQGGQPQHF
TGTGCCACCCTGGGACAGGGAGGACAGCCCCAGCATTTT
>TRBJ1-4|TRBV30|.|.
CAWSVRQPNEKLFF
TGTGCCTGGAGTGTAAGACAGCCTAATGAAAAACTGTTTTTT
>TRBJ2-7|TRBV11-3|TRBD1|.
CASSLESWTGLFHEQYF
TGTGCCAGCAGCTTAGAGTCATGGACAGGGCTTTTCCACGAGCAGTACTTC
>TRBJ1-2|TRBV18|.|.
CASSPYRGLDYGYTF
TGTGCCAGCTCACCCTACCGGGGGCTTGACTATGGCTACACCTTC
>TRBJ1-2|TRBV6-5|.|.
CASSYLGHSGGDGYTF
TGTGCCAGCAGTTATCTCGGACACTCTGGGGGCGATGGCTACACCTTC
>TRBJ2-3|TRBV10-3|TRBD2|.
CAIRGLAGEPSGTDTQYF
TGTGCCATCAGAGGACTAGCGGGAGAGCCTTCGGGCACAGATACGCAGTATTTT
>TRBJ1-1|TRBV4-2|.|few
CASSQDQGTTEAFF
TGTGCCAGCAGCCAAGATCAGGGAACCACTGAAGCTTTCTTT
>TRBJ2-1|TRBV19|.|.
CASSIASYREQFF
TGTGCCAGTAGTATCGCCTCTTATCGGGAGCAGTTCTTC
>TRBJ1-4|TRBV18|.|.
CASSPPNRAANEKLFF
TGTGCCAGCTCACCACCGAACAGGGCGGCTAATGAAAAACTGTTTTTT
>TRBJ1-1|TRBV5-1|.|.
CASSLAGGRVTEAFF
TGCGCCAGCAGCTTGGCTGGGGGGAGAGTCACTGAAGCTTTCTTT
>TRBJ2-7|TRBV11-2|TRBD1|.
CASSLWTGGAYEQYF
TGTGCCAGCAGCTTGTGGACAGGGGGTGCCTACGAGCAGTACTTC
>TRBJ2-3|TRBV14|.|once
CASSQELGRTRSDTQYF
TGTGCCAGCAGCCAAGAACTAGGGAGGACGCGGTCAGATACGCAGTATTTT
>TRBJ2-1|TRBV5-6|TRBD2|once
CASSLAGVDEQFF
TGTGCCAGCAGCCTGGCGGGGGTCGATGAGCAGTTCTTC